Detailed here is one T cell receptor (beta chain). Its antigen is unknown. The data were obtained in a study of T cell repertoires in ileal Crohn's disease. Study background: Patients had a median roughly 7.9-year disease duration, and about 36% were active smokers. Postoperative therapy was given to about half: roughly twelve thiopurines, roughly 18 anti-TNF agents. Study-wide findings and caveats: All patients with clonality above 26.8% had endoscopic recurrence.

TCRB immunosequencing input was roughly 530 nanograms of biopsy DNA per sample. Assay: immunoSEQ multiplex PCR; the TCRdb copy retains only in-frame clones and omits some. Here the sample spans about 3,800 clones, about 80% being singletons. The receptor was isolated from an adult with Crohn's disease. Sequencing used ileal tissue.

CDR3 nucleotides: TGTGCCAGCAGTGAAGCGGCAGAAACCCCCTACGAGCAGTACTTC. As protein: CASSEAAETPYEQYF. The chain uses TRBV6-1 and TRBJ2-7; no definite D call. The CDR3 is made up of 15 amino acids. V was clipped by 0 bases and J by 2 bases, with 11 bases between them. Germline assignment: CDR1 MNHNS and CDR2 SASEGT.